This T cell receptor (beta chain) was profiled in a study of beta chain features in type 1 diabetes. Overall study results and limits: Any role of HLA type in TCRB rearrangement remained unresolved here. Type 1 diabetes patients showed a moderate but significant shortening of TCRB CDR3s in all four CD4+ subsets.

CDR1 is SGHRS and CDR2 is YFSETQ in the germline V gene. The length of the CDR3 is 16 residues. The entirety of the isolated RNA underwent reverse transcription, so expressed TCRB transcripts were sequenced. Profiled with immunoSEQ multiplex PCR; TCRdb holds only in-frame clones, not every one. The table records tens of thousands of clones, 52% of them present only once. In regard to this clone: Its specificity is unknown.

Source material: Tregs from blood. V usage is TRBV5-1 and J usage is TRBJ2-5, with TRBD2 identical over 14 bases. The J call could be wrong; TRBJ2-7 is a better fit for the DNA end. The TCR comes from a woman in her 40s with type 1 diabetes. This chain's CDR3 is CASSWGLAGVRNEQYF. The CDR3 DNA sequence: TGCGCCAGCAGCTGGGGACTAGCGGGAGTAAGAAACGAGCAGTACTTC.